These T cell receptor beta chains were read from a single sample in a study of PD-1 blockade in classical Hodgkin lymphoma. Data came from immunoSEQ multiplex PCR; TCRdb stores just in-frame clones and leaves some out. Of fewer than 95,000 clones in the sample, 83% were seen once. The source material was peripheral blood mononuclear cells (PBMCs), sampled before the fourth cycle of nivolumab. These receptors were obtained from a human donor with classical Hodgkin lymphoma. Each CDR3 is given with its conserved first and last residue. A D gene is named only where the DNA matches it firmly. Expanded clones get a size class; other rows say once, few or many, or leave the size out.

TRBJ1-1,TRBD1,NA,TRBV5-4,TGTGCCAGCAGCTTCTACAGGGGGGGTAGAATGAACACTGAAGCTTTCTTT,CASSFYRGGRMNTEAFF
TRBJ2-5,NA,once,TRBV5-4,TGTGCCAGCAGCTTGCTGCGACCAGGGGATCCCCAAGAGACCCAGTACTTC,CASSLLRPGDPQETQYF
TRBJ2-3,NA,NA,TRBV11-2,TGTGCCAGCAGCTTAGCTGGCACAGATACGCAGTATTTT,CASSLAGTDTQYF
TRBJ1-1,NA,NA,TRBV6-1,TGTGCCAGCAGTGAAGTGTTTATGACAGCAGTTGAAGCTTTCTTT,CASSEVFMTAVEAFF
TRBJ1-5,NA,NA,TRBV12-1,TGTGCCACGAGAGGGGGGAATTGCGATCAGCCCCAGCATTTT,CATRGGNCDQPQHF
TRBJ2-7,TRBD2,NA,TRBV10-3,TGTGCCATCAGTGCTCTAGCGGAGACCTACGAGCAGTACTTC,CAISALAETYEQYF
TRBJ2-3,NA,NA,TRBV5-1,TGCGCCAGCAGCTTGGGGGATACCGCCCTCACAGATACGCAGTATTTT,CASSLGDTALTDTQYF
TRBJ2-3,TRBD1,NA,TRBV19,TGTGCCAGTAGTTTCCGGGACAGTGAAGATACGCAGTATTTT,CASSFRDSEDTQYF
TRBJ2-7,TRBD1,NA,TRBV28,TGTGCCAGCAGGGAAGCCGGGACAGGGAGGGGAAACGAGCAGTACTTC,CASREAGTGRGNEQYF
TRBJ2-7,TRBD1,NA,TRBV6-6,TGTGCCAGCAGTTCCCCGCGACAGGGTAGATTTTATGAGCAGTACTTC,CASSSPRQGRFYEQYF
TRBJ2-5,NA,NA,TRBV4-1,TGCGCCAGCAGCCAAGCCCCTTCAGAGACCCAGTACTTC,CASSQAPSETQYF
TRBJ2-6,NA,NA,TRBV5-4,TGTGCCAGCAGCTTGTCTGGGGCCAACGTCCTGACTTTC,CASSLSGANVLTF
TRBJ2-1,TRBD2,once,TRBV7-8,TGTGCCAGCAGCTTAGAAGCGGGGTACAATGAGCAGTTCTTC,CASSLEAGYNEQFF
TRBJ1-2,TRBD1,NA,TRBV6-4,TGTGCCAGCAGCCCAGACAGGGCGGGCTATGGCTACACCTTC,CASSPDRAGYGYTF
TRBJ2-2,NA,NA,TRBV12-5,TGTGCTAGTGGTTCCTTCACCGGGGAGCTGTTTTTT,CASGSFTGELFF
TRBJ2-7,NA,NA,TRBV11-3,TGTGCCAGCAGCTTAGAGGGAAGGCCCTACGAGCAGTACTTC,CASSLEGRPYEQYF
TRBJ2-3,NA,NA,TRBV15,TGTGCCACCAGCAGTGGGGACTTCACAGATACGCAGTATTTT,CATSSGDFTDTQYF
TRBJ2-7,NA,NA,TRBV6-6,TGTGCCAGCGGTACGGGGAACTCCTACGAGCAGTACTTC,CASGTGNSYEQYF
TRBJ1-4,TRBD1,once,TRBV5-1,TGCGCCAGCAGGTCCCTCGGGACAGATAATGAAAAACTGTTTTTT,CASRSLGTDNEKLFF
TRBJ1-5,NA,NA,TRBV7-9,TGTGCCAGCAGCTTAGGGGATCAGCCCCAGCATTTT,CASSLGDQPQHF
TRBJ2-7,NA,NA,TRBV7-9,TGTGCCAGCAGCAAGAACAGGGATGGAGGCTACGAGCAGTACTTC,CASSKNRDGGYEQYF
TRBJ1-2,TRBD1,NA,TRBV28,TGTGCCAGCAGTTCGTACGACAGGGGATATAACTATGGCTACACCTTC,CASSSYDRGYNYGYTF
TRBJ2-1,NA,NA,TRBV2,TGTGCCAGCAGCCTGGGTGACAATGAGCAGTTCTTC,CASSLGDNEQFF
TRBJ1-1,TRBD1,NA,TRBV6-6,TGTGCCAGCAGTTACCAACACAGGGGGCGGACTGAAGCTTTCTTT,CASSYQHRGRTEAFF
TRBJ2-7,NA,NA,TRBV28,TGTGCCAGCAGTCTGACAGTCTCCTACGAGCAGTACTTC,CASSLTVSYEQYF
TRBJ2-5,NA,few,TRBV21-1,TGTGCCAGCAGCAAGTATGCTAGGGCAGAGACCCAGTACTTC,CASSKYARAETQYF